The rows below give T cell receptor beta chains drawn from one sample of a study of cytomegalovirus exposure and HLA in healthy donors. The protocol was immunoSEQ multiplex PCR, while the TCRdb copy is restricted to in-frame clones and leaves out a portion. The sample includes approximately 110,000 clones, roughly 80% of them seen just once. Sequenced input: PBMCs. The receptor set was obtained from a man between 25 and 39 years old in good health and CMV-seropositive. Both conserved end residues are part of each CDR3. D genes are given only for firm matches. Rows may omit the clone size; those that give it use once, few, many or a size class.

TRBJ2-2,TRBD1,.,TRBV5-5,TGTGCCAGCAGCAGGGGGACAGGGGGGATCGGGGAGCTGTTTTTT,CASSRGTGGIGELFF
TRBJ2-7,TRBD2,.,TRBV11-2,TGTGCCAGCCGAACCGCCGGGGGGGTCTACGAGCAGTACTTC,CASRTAGGVYEQYF
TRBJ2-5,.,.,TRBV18,TGTGCCAGCTCACCAGGCAACCGCCAAGAGACCCAGTACTTC,CASSPGNRQETQYF
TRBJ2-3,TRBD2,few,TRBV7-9,TGTGCCAGCAGAGTCGGGACTAGCGGGAGAGCAGATACGCAGTATTTT,CASRVGTSGRADTQYF
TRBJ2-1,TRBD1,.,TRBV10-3,TGTGCCATCAGTCCGGGACAGGGATACAATGAGCAGTTCTTC,CAISPGQGYNEQFF
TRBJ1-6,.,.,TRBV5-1,TGCGCCAGCAGCCCGGACATGGGATATAATTCACCCCTCCACTTT,CASSPDMGYNSPLHF
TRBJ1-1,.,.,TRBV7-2,TGTGCCAGCAGCCCGGGAAGATTGGTCACTGAAGCTTTCTTT,CASSPGRLVTEAFF
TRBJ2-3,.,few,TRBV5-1,TGCGCCAGCAGCTTTTCAACAGGCACAGATACGCAGTATTTT,CASSFSTGTDTQYF
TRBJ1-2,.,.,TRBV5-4,TGTGCCAGCAGCTTGGACGGGGTCCCAAACTATGGCTACACCTTC,CASSLDGVPNYGYTF
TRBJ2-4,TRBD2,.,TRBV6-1,TGTGCCAGCAGTGAAAGGACTAGTGGGCCCCGGGACATTCAGTACTTC,CASSERTSGPRDIQYF
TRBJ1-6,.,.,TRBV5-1,TGCGCCAGCAGCTTGGATACAGGCTTTAATTCACCCCTCCACTTT,CASSLDTGFNSPLHF
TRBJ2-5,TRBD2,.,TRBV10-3,TGTGCCATCAGTGCGGGGAGGGCGGGGGAGACCCAGTACTTC,CAISAGRAGETQYF
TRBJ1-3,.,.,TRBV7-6,TGTGCCAGCAGCTTAGGGGCTTGGGGCCTAAGGTCTGGAAACACCATATATTTT,CASSLGAWGLRSGNTIYF
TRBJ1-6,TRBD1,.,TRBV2,TGTGCCAGCAGCGTTACAGGGGGGTCCTATAATTCACCCCTCCACTTT,CASSVTGGSYNSPLHF
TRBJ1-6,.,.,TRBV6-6,TGTGCCAGCAGTGACCGGGGCTCCTATAATTCACCCCTCCACTTT,CASSDRGSYNSPLHF
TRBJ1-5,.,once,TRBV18,TGTGCCAGCTCACCAGGGGCGGGGGCGAGCGATCAGCCCCAGCATTTT,CASSPGAGASDQPQHF
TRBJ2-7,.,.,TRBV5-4,TGTGCCAGCAGTGGGACAACCGGCACGAACGAGCAGTACTTC,CASSGTTGTNEQYF
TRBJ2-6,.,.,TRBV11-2,TGTGCCAGCAGTATCTCTGGGGCCAACGTCCTGACTTTC,CASSISGANVLTF
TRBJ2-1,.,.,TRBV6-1,TGTGCCAGCAGTATTTTCTTCAATGAGCAGTTCTTC,CASSIFFNEQFF
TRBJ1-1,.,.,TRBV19,TGTGCCAGTAAGAGACAGGAAACTGAAGCTTTCTTT,CASKRQETEAFF
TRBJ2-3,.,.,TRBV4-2,TGTGCCAGCAGCCTGCTAGGGGGCACAGATACGCAGTATTTT,CASSLLGGTDTQYF
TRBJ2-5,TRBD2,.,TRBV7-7,TGTGCCAGCAGCCTTCGACTAGCGGGAGCTCGAGAGACCCAGTACTTC,CASSLRLAGARETQYF
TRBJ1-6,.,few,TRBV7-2,TGTGCCAGCCGGCCGCTGGGCTCACCCCTCCACTTT,CASRPLGSPLHF
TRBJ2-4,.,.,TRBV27,TGTGCCAGCAGGTCGGACATTCAGTACTTC,CASRSDIQYF
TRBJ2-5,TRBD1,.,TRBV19,TGTGCCAGTAGTCTAGACGCCGGGACAGCCCAAGAGACCCAATACTTC,CASSLDAGTAQETQYF
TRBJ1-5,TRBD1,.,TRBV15,TGTGCCACCAGCAGAGGTACAGGGGGTGGTCAGCCCCAGCATTTT,CATSRGTGGGQPQHF
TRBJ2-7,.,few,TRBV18,TGTGCCAGCTCACCACCGGGGACTCCCCTCTACGAGCAGTACTTC,CASSPPGTPLYEQYF
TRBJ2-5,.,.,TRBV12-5,TGTGCTAGTGGTTTCAGGCTTGGGGGGCAAGAGACCCAGTACTTC,CASGFRLGGQETQYF
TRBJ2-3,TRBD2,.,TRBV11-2,TGTGCCAGCAGCCGTAGCGGGGGAAGCACAGATACGCAGTATTTT,CASSRSGGSTDTQYF
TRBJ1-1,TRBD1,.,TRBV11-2,TGTGCCAGCAGGTGGACAGGGGATACTGAAGCTTTCTTT,CASRWTGDTEAFF
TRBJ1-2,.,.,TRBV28,TGTGCCAGCGGTCGAGGGGGGGCGATGGGGAATGGCTACACCTTC,CASGRGGAMGNGYTF
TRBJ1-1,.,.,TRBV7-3,TGTGCCAGCAGCTTAACCGGGACACCTAACACTGAAGCTTTCTTT,CASSLTGTPNTEAFF
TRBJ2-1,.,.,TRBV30,TGTGCCTGGAGTGTTTCGTCGAATGAGCAGTTCTTC,CAWSVSSNEQFF
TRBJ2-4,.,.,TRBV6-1,TGTGCCAGCAGCGAGCAGGCTAAAAACATTCAGTACTTC,CASSEQAKNIQYF
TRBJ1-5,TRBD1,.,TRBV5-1,TGCGCCAGCAGTGATGGACAGGGGGGTCAGCCCCAGCATTTT,CASSDGQGGQPQHF
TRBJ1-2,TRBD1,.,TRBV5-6,TGTGCCAGCAGCTTCCTGGGACAGGGGAAACGATTCTATGGCTACACCTTC,CASSFLGQGKRFYGYTF
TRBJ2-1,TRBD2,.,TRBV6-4,TGTGCCAGCAGTCCCTCTGGACTAGCGGGCAATGAGCAGTTCTTC,CASSPSGLAGNEQFF
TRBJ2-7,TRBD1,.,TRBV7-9,TGTGCCAGCAGCGCGACAGGGGTAAGGATTTTC,CASSATGVRIF
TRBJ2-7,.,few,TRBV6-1,TGTGCCAGCAGTGAAACAGGAGTGGGCGAGCAGTACTTC,CASSETGVGEQYF
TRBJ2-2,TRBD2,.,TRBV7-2,TGTGCCAGCACCCTTGGGGCTAGCGGGAACACCGGGGAGCTGTTTTTT,CASTLGASGNTGELFF
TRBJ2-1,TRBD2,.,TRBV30,TGTGCCTGGAGGGATAGACTAGCGGGAAAAGGGAATGAGCAGTTCTTC,CAWRDRLAGKGNEQFF
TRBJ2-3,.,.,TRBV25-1,TGTGCCAGCAGTGAATGGGCCATCACAGATACGCAGTATTTT,CASSEWAITDTQYF
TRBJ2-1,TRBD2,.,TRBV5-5,TGTGCCAGCAGCCTGGGACTAGCGGGAGGAGGGGACAATGAGCAGTTCTTC,CASSLGLAGGGDNEQFF
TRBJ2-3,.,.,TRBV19,TGTGCCAGTAGTATTGGTGGTAGCGGATATAGCACAGATACGCAGTATTTT,CASSIGGSGYSTDTQYF
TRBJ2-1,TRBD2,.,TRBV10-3,TGTGCCACCACCCCGAATGCGGGGGGATACAATGAGCAGTTCTTC,CATTPNAGGYNEQFF
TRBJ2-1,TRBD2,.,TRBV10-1,TGCGCCAGCACTGGCGGGAGCTCCTACAATGAGCAGTTCTTC,CASTGGSSYNEQFF
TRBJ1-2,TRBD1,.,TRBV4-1,TGCGCCAGCAGCCAGGGAAGACCGGGACAGGGAGGCTATGGCTACACCTTC,CASSQGRPGQGGYGYTF
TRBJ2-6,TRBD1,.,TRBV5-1,TGCGCCAGCGACAGGGGGTCGAACTCTGGGGCCAACGTCCTGACTTTC,CASDRGSNSGANVLTF
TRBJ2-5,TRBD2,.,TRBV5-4,TGTGCCTACAGGGCGGGAGGAGGAGAGACCCAGTACTTC,CAYRAGGGETQYF
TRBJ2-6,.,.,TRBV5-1,TGCGCCAGCGAGTTGATCCCGTCTGGGGCCAACGTCCTGACTTTC,CASELIPSGANVLTF
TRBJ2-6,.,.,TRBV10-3,TGTGCCATCAGAGAACCACCCGGGGTGGCTGGGGCCAACGTCCTGACTTTC,CAIREPPGVAGANVLTF